These 21 T cell receptor beta chains were sequenced from one sample in a study of metastatic and nonmetastatic thyroid tumors. From the PCR reads, TCRdb re-called clones with MiXCR. The repertoire holds about 8,600 clones, with approximately 25% as singletons. Thyroid surgery took place with no prior treatment in any patient. Sequenced sample: adjacent normal tissue. The receptor source for this set is a female donor with papillary thyroid cancer or a benign thyroid nodule (not recorded which). Some clones in this sample may be carry-over from other donors' samples.

This clone is classed as medium-sized. The V gene is TRBV13, the J gene TRBJ1-1; the D is unclear. The CDR3 runs 13 residues. Trimming stripped 8 bases from V and 1 base from J, with 11 bases between. Germline V gene lookup returns CDR1 PRHDT and CDR2 FYEKMQ (reference sequence). In nucleotides, the CDR3 is TGTGCCAGCGATAGAAGAGGGAACACTGAAGCTTTCTTT. Amino acids: CASDRRGNTEAFF.

By its share, this clone is medium-sized. The chain joins TRBV2 to TRBJ2-7, with TRBD2 identical over 12 bases. Unmatched junction bases numbered 7, after V lost 8 bases and J lost 2 bases. This CDR3 is built from 15 residues. CDR1 and CDR2 from the germline V gene are SNHLY and FYNNEI. The CDR3 coding sequence is TGTGCCAGCCGGACTAGCGGGACGCATCCCTACGAGCAGTACTTC. It yields the protein CASRTSGTHPYEQYF.

A remark on this clone: Germline and junction disagree at one end, which may indicate a read error. This sequence joins TRBV6-2 or TRBV6-3 and TRBJ2-7; D not resolved. Germline CDR1 MNHEY, CDR2 SVGEGT. This CDR3 comprises 15 residues. CDR3 sequence: CDTSYSMQETYVQYF. The CDR3 bases are TGTGACACCAGTTACTCGATGCAGGAGACCTACGTGCAGTACTTC.

The chain carries TRBV20-1 and TRBJ2-7, with TRBD1 matching 11 bases. The germline V gene encodes CDR1 DFQATT and CDR2 SNEGSKA (reference sequence). The trim removed 6 bases at V and 5 bases at J, leaving 6 bases unmatched. The CDR3 runs 13 residues. Here the CDR3 DNA reads TGCAGTGCACCGGACAGGGGGCGCAACGAGCAGTACTTC. Its translation: CSAPDRGRNEQYF.

This clone counts as medium-sized. The chain couples TRBV5-1 to TRBJ1-1; the D is unclear. CDR3 length: 14 residues. CDR1 and CDR2 (germline): SGHRS, YFSETQ. Trimming left V 0 bases short and J 5 bases short, with 11 bases between. The CDR3 nucleotides are TGCGCCAGCAGCTTGGGAACGGTTTGGACTGAAGCTTTCTTT. Protein product: CASSLGTVWTEAFF.

This clone was seen only a few times. The chain has TRBV7-2 and TRBJ1-3, with D possibly being TRBD1 (5 bases). Per germline, CDR1 SGHTA and CDR2 FQGNSA. This CDR3 has 14 residues. The V and J ends lost 5 bases and 8 bases respectively, with 16 bases between them. CDR3: CASSTGLPPDTIYF. CDR3 DNA: TGTGCCAGCAGCACGGGACTGCCTCCAGACACCATATATTTT.

This chain uses TRBV27 with TRBJ1-5; TRBD1 is a possible D gene (6 bases). The V and J ends lost 4 bases and 7 bases respectively, with 14 bases between them. The V gene's germline CDR1 is MNHEY and CDR2 SMNVEV (reference sequence). This CDR3 contains 14 residues. The CDR3 DNA follows: TGTGCCAGCAGTTACGGACTAGGGGGGCAGCCCCAGCATTTT. Translating it yields CASSYGLGGQPQHF.

A few counts support this clone. V is TRBV6-2 or TRBV6-3 and J is TRBJ1-5; 7 bases align to TRBD1. CDR3 length: 15 residues. The germline V gene encodes CDR1 MNHEY and CDR2 SVGEGT. Unmatched junction bases numbered 9, after V lost 6 bases and J lost 4 bases. The CDR3 loop reads CASRPRDSRNQPQHF. In DNA form, the CDR3 reads TGTGCCAGCAGACCAAGGGACAGCAGAAATCAGCCCCAGCATTTT.

The chain employs TRBV7-9 and TRBJ2-5; no definite D call. Trimming took off 4 bases at V and 5 bases at J, with 14 bases between the two ends. Per germline, CDR1 SEHNR and CDR2 FQNEAQ (reference sequence). The CDR3 length is 14 residues. The CDR3 sequence is CASSSPWIGETQYF. The CDR3 DNA is TGTGCCAGCAGCTCCCCGTGGATCGGGGAGACCCAGTACTTC.

This clone occurred many times. The J gene is TRBJ1-5, the V gene TRBV9; TRBD1 agrees at 9 bases. Germline CDR1 is SGDLS and CDR2 is YYNGEE. The CDR3 is made up of 14 amino acids. V was clipped by 8 bases and J by 3 bases; unmatched bases: 6. CDR3 residues: CARYGDRDNQPQHF. DNA for the CDR3: TGTGCCAGGTATGGGGACAGGGACAATCAGCCCCAGCATTTT.

In its sample, this clone was seen many times. The chain recombines TRBV5-4 with TRBJ2-3; D ambiguous. CDR1 and CDR2 (germline): SGHNT, YYREEE (reference sequence). V gave up 3 bases and J gave up 0 bases, with 2 bases separating them. This CDR3 has 12 residues. CDR3 region: CASSSSTDTQYF. In DNA, the CDR3 is TGTGCCAGCAGCTCTAGCACAGATACGCAGTATTTT.

This clone was counted many times. This may be a read error: a much more frequent sequence differs by one nucleotide. The chain employs TRBV7-3 and TRBJ1-1; D not certain. The V and J ends lost 5 bases and 5 bases respectively, with 18 bases between them. In germline, CDR1 is SGHTA, CDR2 FQGTGA. The length of the CDR3 is 15 residues. The CDR3 loop reads CASSQTSTWETEAFF. The CDR3 region has the DNA TGTGCCAGCAGCCAAACTTCTACTTGGGAGACTGAAGCTTTCTTT.

The chain links TRBV20-1 to TRBJ2-5; 9 bases are shared with TRBD1. Trimming cost V 2 bases and J 3 bases; bases outside gene matches: 7. Germline CDR1 is DFQATT and CDR2 is SNEGSKA (reference sequence). The CDR3 extends over 15 amino acids. Here the CDR3 reads CSARTGTGIEETQYF. The DNA for the CDR3 is TGCAGTGCTAGAACCGGGACAGGGATCGAAGAGACCCAGTACTTC.

V is TRBV24-1 and J is TRBJ2-2; D might be TRBD2 (7 bases). Germline V gene lookup returns CDR1 KGHDR and CDR2 SFDVKD. The CDR3 loop spans 17 amino acids. V lost 3 bases, J lost 5 bases, and 18 bases lay in between. CDR3 DNA: TGTGCCACCAGTGATCCCCCGGGCGGGGGCGAGACCGGGGAGCTGTTTTTT. Encoded protein: CATSDPPGGGETGELFF.

The DNA for the CDR3 is TGTGCCAGCAGTTTCCCCCAGACGGACGAAGCTTTCTTT. Translated: CASSFPQTDEAFF. The chain combines TRBV28 with TRBJ1-1; D unclear. This CDR3 has 13 amino acids. Looked up from germline, CDR1 is MDHEN and CDR2 is SYDVKM. The germline V and J ends were trimmed by 3 bases and 8 bases, with 13 bases remaining between them.

The gene calls are TRBV4-1 and TRBJ1-2, with D unclear. With 3 bases removed from V and 10 bases from J, the gap between germline ends came to 15 bases. Germline CDR1 reads MGHRA; CDR2 reads YSYEKL. The CDR3 totals 13 residues. In nucleotides, the CDR3 is TGCGCCAGCAGCCATGGGTCGAGTCAGGACTACACCTTC. Translating it yields CASSHGSSQDYTF.

This clone was counted only a few times. CDR3 DNA: TGTGCCAGCAGCCTTAGCGAAGGTGGTTACAATGAGCAGTTCTTC. The encoded protein is CASSLSEGGYNEQFF. J is TRBJ2-1 and V is TRBV6-1; possible D gene TRBD2, 5 bases. CDR3 length: 15 residues. Trimming shortened V by 6 bases and J by 4 bases, and 16 bases separated the two germline ends. Germline loops: CDR1 MNHNS, CDR2 SASEGT.

J is TRBJ2-3 and V is TRBV5-1; D is tentatively TRBD1 or TRBD2 (5 bases each). CDR1 SGHRS and CDR2 YFSETQ come from the germline V gene. The CDR3 is 14 residues long. Deletions cut 4 bases from V and 2 bases from J, with 11 bases between. CDR3 coding DNA: TGCGCCAGCAGCGTCGGGACGGACACAGATACGCAGTATTTT. Amino acid sequence: CASSVGTDTDTQYF.

By share of the sample, this clone is medium-sized. V usage is TRBV6-4 and J usage is TRBJ2-1; 12 bases line up with TRBD2. The CDR3 is 15 amino acids. Per the germline V gene, CDR1 is MRHNA and CDR2 is SNTAGT. Unmatched junction bases numbered 0, after V lost 0 bases and J lost 6 bases. The CDR3 region is CASSDSTSGSNEQFF. The CDR3 DNA reads TGTGCCAGCAGTGACTCGACTAGCGGGAGCAATGAGCAGTTCTTC.

This clone occurred a few times. This chain joins TRBV10-3 and TRBJ1-6, with unresolved D. CDR1 and CDR2 (germline): ENHRY, SYGVKD. Trimming removed 10 bases at V and 6 bases at J, with 13 bases between. This CDR3 is 13 amino acids long. CDR3 loop: CATGGELNSPLHF. For the CDR3, the DNA is TGTGCCACCGGAGGAGAGCTTAATTCACCCCTCCACTTT.

The table lists this clone with a few counts. The V call is TRBV11-3, the J call TRBJ2-2; D assignment may be TRBD1 or TRBD2 (5 bases each). V dropped 6 bases and J dropped 2 bases, with 10 bases sitting between them. Germline V CDR1 and CDR2: SGHNT, YENEEA. The CDR3 consists of 14 residues. CDR3 DNA: TGTGCCAGCAGACGGGACGTCAACACCGGGGAGCTGTTTTTT. Protein: CASRRDVNTGELFF.